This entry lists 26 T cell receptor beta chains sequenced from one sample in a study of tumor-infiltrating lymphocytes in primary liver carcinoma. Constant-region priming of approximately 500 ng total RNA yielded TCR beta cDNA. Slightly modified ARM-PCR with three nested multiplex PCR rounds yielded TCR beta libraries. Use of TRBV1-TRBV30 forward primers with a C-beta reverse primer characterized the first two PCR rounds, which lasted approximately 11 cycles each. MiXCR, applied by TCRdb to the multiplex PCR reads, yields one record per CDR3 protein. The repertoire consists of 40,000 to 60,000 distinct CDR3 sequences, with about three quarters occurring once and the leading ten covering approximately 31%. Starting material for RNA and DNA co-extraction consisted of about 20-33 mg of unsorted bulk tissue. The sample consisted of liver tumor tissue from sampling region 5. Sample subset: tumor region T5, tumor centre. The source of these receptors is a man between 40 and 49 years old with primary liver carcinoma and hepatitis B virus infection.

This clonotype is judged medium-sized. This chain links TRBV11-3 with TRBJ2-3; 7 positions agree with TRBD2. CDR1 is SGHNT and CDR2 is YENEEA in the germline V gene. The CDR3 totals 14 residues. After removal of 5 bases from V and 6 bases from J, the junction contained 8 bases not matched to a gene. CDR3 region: CASSLGGSLDTQYF. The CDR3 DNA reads TGTGCCAGCAGCCTCGGGGGGAGCCTCGATACGCAGTATTTT.

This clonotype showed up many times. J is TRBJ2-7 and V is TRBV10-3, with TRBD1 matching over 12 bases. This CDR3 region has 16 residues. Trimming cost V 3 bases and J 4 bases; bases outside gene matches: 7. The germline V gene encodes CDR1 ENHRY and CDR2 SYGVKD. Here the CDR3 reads CAISDTGTGGKYEQYF. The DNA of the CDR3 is TGTGCCATCAGTGATACCGGGACAGGGGGCAAATACGAGCAGTACTTC.

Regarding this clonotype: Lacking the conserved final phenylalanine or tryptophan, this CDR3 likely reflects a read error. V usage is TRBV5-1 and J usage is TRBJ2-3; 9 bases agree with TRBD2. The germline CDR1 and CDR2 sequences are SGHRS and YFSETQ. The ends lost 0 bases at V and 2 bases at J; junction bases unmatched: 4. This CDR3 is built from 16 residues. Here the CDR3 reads CASSLGLAGSTDTQYL. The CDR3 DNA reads TGCGCCAGCAGCTTGGGTCTAGCGGGGTCCACAGATACGCAGTATCTT.

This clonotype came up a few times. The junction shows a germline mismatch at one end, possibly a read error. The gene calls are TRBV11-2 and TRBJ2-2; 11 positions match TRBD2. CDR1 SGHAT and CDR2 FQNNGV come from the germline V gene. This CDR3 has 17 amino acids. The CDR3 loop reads CTSSAGLAVSPAGELFF. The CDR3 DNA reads TGTACCAGCAGCGCGGGACTAGCGGTTTCCCCGGCCGGGGAGCTATTTTTT.

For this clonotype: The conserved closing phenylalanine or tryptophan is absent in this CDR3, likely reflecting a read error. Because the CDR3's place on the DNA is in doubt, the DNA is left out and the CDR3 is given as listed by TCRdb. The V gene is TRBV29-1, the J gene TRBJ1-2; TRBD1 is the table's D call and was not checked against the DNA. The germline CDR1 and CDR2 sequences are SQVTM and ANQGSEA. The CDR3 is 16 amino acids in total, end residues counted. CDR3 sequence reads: CSVATLSDRGPNGCTL.

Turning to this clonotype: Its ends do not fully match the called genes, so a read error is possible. CDR3 sequence: CASSPRGGEVGQHF. For the CDR3, the DNA is TGTGCCAGCAGTCCCCGTGGGGGGGAGGTAGGGCAGCATTTC. The genes are TRBV6-5 and TRBJ2-7; TRBD2 agrees at 7 bases. Germline V CDR1 and CDR2: MNHEY, SVGAGI. The CDR3 is 14 amino acids.

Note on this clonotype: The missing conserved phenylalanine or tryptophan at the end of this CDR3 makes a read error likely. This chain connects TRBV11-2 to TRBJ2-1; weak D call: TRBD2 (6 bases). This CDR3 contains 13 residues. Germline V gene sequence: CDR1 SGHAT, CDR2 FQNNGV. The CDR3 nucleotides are TGTGCCAGCAGCTTCGTGGGGGGAAATGGGCAGTTCTTA. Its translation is CASSFVGGNGQFL.

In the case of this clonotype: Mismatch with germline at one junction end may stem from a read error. CDR3 sequence reads: CASNSRPTRELFF. CDR3 nucleotide sequence: TGTGCAAGCAACTCCCGACCCACGAGGGAGCTGTTTTTT. The chain couples TRBV11-2 to TRBJ2-2, with no clear D. The CDR3 totals 13 residues. Per the germline V gene, CDR1 is SGHAT and CDR2 is FQNNGV.

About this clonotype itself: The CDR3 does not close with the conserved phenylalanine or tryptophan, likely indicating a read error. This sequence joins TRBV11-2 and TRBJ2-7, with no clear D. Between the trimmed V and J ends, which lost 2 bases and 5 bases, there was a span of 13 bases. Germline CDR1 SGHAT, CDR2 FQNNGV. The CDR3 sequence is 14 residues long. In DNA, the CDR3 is TGTGCCAGCAGCTTAACTGACACTGTCCACGAGCAGTACATC. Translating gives CASSLTDTVHEQYI.

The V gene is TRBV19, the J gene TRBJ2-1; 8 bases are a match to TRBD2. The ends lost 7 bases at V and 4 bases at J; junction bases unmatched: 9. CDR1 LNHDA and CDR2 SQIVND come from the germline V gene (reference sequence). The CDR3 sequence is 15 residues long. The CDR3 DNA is TGTGCCAGTATCCCGACTAGCGTGACATACAATGAGCAGTTCTTC. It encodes CASIPTSVTYNEQFF.

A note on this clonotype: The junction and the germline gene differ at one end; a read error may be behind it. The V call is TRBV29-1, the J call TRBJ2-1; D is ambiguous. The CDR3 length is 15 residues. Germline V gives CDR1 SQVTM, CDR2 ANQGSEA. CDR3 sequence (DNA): TGCAGCGTAGGGCCTCCTCCCAGCTCCTACAGTGAGCAGTTCTTC. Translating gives CSVGPPPSSYSEQFF.

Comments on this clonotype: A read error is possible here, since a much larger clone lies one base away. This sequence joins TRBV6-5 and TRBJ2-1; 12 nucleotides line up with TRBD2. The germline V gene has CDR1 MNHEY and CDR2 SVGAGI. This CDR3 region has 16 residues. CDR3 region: CASSSGGLAGYNEQSF. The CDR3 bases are TGTGCCAGCAGTTCCGGTGGACTAGCGGGATACAATGAGCAGTCCTTC.

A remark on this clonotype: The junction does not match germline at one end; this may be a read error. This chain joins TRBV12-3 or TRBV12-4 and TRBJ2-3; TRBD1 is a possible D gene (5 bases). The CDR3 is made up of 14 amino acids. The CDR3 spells CASSFIQGANTQYF. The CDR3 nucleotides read TGTGCCAGCAGTTTCATCCAGGGCGCAAATACACAGTATTTT.

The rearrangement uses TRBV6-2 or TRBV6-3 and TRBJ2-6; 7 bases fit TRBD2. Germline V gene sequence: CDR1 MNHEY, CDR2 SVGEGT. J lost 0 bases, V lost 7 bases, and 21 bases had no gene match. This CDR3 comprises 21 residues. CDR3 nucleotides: TGTGCCAGCACCCCCCTGAGACGTGGGTCTAGCGGCGCCTCTGGGGCCAACGTCCTGACTTTC. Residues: CASTPLRRGSSGASGANVLTF.

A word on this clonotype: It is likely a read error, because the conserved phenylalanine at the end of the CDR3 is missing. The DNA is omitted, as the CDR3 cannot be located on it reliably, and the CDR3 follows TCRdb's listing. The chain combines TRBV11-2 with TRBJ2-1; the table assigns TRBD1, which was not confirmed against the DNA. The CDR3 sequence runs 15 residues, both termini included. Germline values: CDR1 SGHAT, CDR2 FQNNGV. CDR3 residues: CASTGGTGGVNEQFL.

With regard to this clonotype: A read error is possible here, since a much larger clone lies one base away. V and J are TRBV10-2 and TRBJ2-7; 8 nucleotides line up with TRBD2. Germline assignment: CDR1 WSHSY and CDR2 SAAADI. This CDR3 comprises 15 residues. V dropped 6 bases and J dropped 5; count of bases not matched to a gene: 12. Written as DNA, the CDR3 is TGCGCCAGCAGGGGGGGACCAGCGGGAGTCGACGAGCAGTACTTC. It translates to CASRGGPAGVDEQYF.

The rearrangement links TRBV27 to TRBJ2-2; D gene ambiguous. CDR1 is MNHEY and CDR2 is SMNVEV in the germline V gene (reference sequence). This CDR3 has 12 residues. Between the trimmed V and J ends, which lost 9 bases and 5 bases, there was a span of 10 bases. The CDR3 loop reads CASSMRTGELFF. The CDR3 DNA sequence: TGTGCCAGTTCGATGAGGACCGGGGAGCTGTTTTTT.

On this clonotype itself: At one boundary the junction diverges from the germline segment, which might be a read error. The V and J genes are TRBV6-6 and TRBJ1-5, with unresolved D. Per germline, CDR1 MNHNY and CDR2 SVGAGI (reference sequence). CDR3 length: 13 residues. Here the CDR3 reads CASSYRSDQPQYF. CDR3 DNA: TGTGCCAGCAGTTACCGATCGGATCAGCCCCAGTATTTC.

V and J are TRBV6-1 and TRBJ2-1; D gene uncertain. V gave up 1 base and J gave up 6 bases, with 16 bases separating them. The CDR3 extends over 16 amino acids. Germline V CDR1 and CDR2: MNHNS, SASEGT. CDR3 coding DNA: TGTGCCAGCAGTGAAGTTCCGGAACAGACGGGCAATGAGCAGTTCTTC. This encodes CASSEVPEQTGNEQFF.

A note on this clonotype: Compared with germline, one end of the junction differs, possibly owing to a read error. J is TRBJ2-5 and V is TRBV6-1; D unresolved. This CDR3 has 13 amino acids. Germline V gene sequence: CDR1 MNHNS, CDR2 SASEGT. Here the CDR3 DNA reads TGTGCCAGCACAACAGAATATCAAGAGACACAGTACTTC. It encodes CASTTEYQETQYF.

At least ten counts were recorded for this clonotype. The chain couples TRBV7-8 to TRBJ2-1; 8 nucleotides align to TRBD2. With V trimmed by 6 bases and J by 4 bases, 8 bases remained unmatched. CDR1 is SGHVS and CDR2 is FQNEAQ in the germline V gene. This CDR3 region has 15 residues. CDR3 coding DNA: TGTGCCAGCAGACCGACCGGCGGGGGGTACAATGAGCAGTTCTTC. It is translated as CASRPTGGGYNEQFF.

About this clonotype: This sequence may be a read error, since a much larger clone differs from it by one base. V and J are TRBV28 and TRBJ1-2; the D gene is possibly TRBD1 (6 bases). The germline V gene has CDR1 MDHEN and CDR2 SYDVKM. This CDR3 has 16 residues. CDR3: CANSLWSGGRGYGYTF. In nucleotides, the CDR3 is TGTGCCAACAGTTTGTGGTCTGGCGGCAGGGGCTATGGCTACACCTTC.

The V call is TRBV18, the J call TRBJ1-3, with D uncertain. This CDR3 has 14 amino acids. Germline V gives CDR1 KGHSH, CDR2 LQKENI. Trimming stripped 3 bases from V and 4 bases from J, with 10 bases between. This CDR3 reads CASSPGNSGNTIYF. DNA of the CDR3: TGTGCCAGCTCACCGGGTAATTCAGGAAACACCATATATTTT.

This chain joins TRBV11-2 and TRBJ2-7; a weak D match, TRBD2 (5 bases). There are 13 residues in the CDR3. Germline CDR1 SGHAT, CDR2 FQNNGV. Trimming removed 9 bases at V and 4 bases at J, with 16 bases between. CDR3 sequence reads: CASSREGIYEQYF. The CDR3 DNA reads TGTGCCAGTAGTAGAGAGGGCATTTACGAGCAGTACTTC.

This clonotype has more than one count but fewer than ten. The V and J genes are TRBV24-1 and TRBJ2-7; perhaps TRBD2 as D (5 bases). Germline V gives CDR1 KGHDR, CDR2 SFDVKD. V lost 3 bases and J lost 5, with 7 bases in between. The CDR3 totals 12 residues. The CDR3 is CATSDRDNEQYF. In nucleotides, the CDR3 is TGTGCCACCAGTGATCGGGATAACGAGCAGTACTTC.

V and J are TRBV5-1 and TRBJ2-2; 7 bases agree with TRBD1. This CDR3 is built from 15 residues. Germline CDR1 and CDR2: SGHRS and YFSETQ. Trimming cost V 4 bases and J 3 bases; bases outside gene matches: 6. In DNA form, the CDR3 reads TGCGCCAGCAGCCGCACAGGGGTTCACACCGGGGAGCTGTTTTTT. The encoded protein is CASSRTGVHTGELFF. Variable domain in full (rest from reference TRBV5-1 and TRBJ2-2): KAGVTQTPRYLIKTRGQQVTLSCSPISGHRSVSWYQQTPGQGLQFLFEYFSETQRNKGNFPGRFSGRQFSNSRSEMNVSTLELGDSALYLCASSRTGVHTGELFFGEGSRLTVL.